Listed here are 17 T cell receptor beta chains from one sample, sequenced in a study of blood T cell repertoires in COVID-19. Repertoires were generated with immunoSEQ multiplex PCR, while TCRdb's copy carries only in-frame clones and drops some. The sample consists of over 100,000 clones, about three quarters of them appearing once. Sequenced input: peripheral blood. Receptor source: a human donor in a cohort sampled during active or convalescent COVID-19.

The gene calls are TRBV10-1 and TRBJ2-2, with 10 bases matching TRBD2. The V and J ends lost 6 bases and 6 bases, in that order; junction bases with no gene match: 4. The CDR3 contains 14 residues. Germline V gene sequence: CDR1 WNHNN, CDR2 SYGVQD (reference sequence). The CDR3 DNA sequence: TGCGCCAGCAGGGCTAGCGGGGGCGCCGGGGAGCTGTTTTTT. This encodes CASRASGGAGELFF.

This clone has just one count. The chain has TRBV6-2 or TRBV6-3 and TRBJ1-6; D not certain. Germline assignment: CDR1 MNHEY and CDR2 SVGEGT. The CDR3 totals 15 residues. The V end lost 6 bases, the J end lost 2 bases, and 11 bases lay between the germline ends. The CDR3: CASSPPRPYNSPLHF. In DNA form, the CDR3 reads TGTGCCAGCAGCCCCCCCAGGCCCTATAATTCACCCCTCCACTTT.

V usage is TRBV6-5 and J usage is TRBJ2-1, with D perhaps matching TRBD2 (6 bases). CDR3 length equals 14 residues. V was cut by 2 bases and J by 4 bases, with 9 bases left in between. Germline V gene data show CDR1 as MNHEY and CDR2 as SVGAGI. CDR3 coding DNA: TGTGCCAGCAGTTACGCAGCGGGTTACAATGAGCAGTTCTTC. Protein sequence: CASSYAAGYNEQFF.

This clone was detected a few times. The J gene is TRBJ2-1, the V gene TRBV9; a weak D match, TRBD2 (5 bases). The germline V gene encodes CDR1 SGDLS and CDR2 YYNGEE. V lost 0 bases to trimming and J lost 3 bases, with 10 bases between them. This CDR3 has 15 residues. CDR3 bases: TGTGCCAGCAGCGTAGGAGGGAATCTCTACAATGAGCAGTTCTTC. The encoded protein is CASSVGGNLYNEQFF.

The CDR3 nucleotides read TGTGCCAGCTCACCACCGGGGCCCCCGGCGGAGACCCAGTACTTC. It codes for CASSPPGPPAETQYF. The chain employs TRBV18 and TRBJ2-5; maybe TRBD1 (5 bases). Germline CDR1 is KGHSH and CDR2 is LQKENI. The CDR3 is made up of 15 amino acids. Deletions cut 0 bases from V and 5 bases from J, with 13 bases between.

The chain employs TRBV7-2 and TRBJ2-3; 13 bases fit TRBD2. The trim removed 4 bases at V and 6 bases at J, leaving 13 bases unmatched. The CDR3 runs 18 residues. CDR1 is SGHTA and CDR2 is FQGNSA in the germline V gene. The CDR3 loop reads CASSYSPLLAGGVDTQYF. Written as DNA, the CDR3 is TGTGCCAGCAGCTACTCCCCTTTACTAGCGGGGGGGGTGGATACGCAGTATTTT.

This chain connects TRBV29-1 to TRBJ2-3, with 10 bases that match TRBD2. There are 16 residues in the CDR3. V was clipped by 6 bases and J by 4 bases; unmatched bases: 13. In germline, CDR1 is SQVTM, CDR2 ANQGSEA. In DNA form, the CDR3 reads TGCAGCGTAGCGGGAGGGCCTAGGACGAGCCCAGATACGCAGTATTTT. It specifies CSVAGGPRTSPDTQYF.

The CDR3 bases are TGTGCCAGTAGTTCGGGACAGGGGATTAGCAATCAGCCCCAGCATTTT. It codes for CASSSGQGISNQPQHF. The genes are TRBV19 and TRBJ1-5; 10 bases are shared with TRBD1. The CDR3 covers 16 residues. V trimming: 5 bases; J trimming: 0 bases; junction bases outside the gene matches: 4. The germline CDR1 and CDR2 sequences are LNHDA and SQIVND (reference sequence). The full variable domain, with the rest looked up from reference TRBV19 and TRBJ1-5, is DGGITQSPKYLFRKEGQNVTLSCEQNLNHDAMYWYRQDPGQGLRLIYYSQIVNDFQKGDIAEGYSVSREKKESFPLTVTSAQKNPTAFYLCASSSGQGISNQPQHFGDGTRLSIL.

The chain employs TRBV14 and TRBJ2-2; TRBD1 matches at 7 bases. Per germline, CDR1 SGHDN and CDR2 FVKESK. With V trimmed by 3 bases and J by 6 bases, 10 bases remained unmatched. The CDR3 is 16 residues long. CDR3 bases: TGTGCCAGCAGCCAGGACAGGCGGGTTTCAGCCGGGGAGCTGTTTTTT. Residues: CASSQDRRVSAGELFF.

The CDR3 nucleotides read TGTGCCAGTAGTTCGGACAGGGGACTAGCCAAAAACATTCAGTACTTC. This sequence encodes CASSSDRGLAKNIQYF. The gene calls are TRBV19 and TRBJ2-4; 9 nucleotides line up with TRBD1. Germline assignment: CDR1 LNHDA and CDR2 SQIVND (reference sequence). The CDR3 runs to 16 residues. After removal of 5 bases from V and 0 bases from J, the junction contained 5 bases not matched to a gene. The full variable domain, rest sourced from reference TRBV19 and TRBJ2-4, is DGGITQSPKYLFRKEGQNVTLSCEQNLNHDAMYWYRQDPGQGLRLIYYSQIVNDFQKGDIAEGYSVSREKKESFPLTVTSAQKNPTAFYLCASSSDRGLAKNIQYFGAGTRLSVL.

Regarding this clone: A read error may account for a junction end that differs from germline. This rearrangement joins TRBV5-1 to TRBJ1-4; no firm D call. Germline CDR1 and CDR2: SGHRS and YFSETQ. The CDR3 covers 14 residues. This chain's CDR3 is CASRLGTANEKLFF. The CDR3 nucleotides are TGCGCCAGCAGATTGGGCACAGCTAATGAAAAACTGTTTTTT.

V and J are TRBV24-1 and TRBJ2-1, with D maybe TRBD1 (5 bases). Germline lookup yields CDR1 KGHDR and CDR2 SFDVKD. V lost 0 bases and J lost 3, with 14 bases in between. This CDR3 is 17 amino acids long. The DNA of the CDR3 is TGTGCCACCAGTGATTTGAGATCCACAGGACGCTACAATGAGCAGTTCTTC. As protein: CATSDLRSTGRYNEQFF.

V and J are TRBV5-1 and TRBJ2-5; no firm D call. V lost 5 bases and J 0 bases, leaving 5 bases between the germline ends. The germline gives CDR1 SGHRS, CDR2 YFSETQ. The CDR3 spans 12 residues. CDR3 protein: CASRYDQETQYF. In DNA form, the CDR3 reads TGCGCCAGCAGGTATGACCAAGAGACCCAGTACTTC.

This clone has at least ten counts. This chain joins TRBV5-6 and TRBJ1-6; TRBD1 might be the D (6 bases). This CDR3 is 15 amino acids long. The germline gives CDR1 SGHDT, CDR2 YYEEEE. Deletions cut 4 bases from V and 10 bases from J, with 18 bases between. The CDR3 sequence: CASSVLGGGGSPLHF. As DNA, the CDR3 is TGTGCCAGCAGCGTCCTCGGGGGGGGCGGATCACCCCTCCACTTT.

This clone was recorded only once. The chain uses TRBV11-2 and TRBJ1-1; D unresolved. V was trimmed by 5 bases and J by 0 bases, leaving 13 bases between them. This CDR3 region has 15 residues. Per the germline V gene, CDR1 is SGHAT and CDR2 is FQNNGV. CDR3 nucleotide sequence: TGTGCCAGCAGCCTCCTGGCGGGAATGAACACTGAAGCTTTCTTT. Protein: CASSLLAGMNTEAFF. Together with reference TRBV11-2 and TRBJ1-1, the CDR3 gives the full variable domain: EAGVAQSPRYKIIEKRQSVAFWCNPISGHATLYWYQQILGQGPKLLIQFQNNGVVDDSQLPKDRFSAERLKGVDSTLKIQPAKLEDSAVYLCASSLLAGMNTEAFFGQGTRLTVV.

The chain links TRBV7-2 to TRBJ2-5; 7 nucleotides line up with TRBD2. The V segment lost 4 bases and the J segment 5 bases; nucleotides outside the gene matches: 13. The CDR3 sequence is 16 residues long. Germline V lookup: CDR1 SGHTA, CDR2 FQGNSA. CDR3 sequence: CASSSQGRGGPETQYF. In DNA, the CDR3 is TGTGCCAGCAGCTCACAAGGGAGGGGAGGGCCCGAGACCCAGTACTTC.

The DNA of the CDR3 is TGTGCCAGCAGTAAGGGGGAGAACTATGGCTACACCTTC. It encodes CASSKGENYGYTF. This chain connects TRBV6-5 to TRBJ1-2; perhaps TRBD1 as D (6 bases). This CDR3 has 13 amino acids. Germline loops: CDR1 MNHEY, CDR2 SVGAGI. V was pared by 5 bases and J by 2 bases, with 9 bases between.